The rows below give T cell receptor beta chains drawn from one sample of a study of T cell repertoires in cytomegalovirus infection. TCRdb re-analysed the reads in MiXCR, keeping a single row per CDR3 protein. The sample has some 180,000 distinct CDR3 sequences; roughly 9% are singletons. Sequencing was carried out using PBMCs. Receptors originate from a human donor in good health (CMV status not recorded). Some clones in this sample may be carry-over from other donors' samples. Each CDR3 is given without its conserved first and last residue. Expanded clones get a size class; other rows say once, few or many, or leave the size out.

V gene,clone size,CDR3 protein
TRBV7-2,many,ASSMGVQGATPYEQY
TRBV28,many,ASSLLGTSGRALETQY
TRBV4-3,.,ASSQAGTGNSPLH
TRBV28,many,ASSLRTRQERKAEAF
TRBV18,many,ASSPRTSGAGDTQY
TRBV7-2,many,ASRKQGETQY
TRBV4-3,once,ASSQGPGRDEKLF
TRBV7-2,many,ASSLAPGGWTF
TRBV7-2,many,ASSLLPGLSNQPQH
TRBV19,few,ASSMFGGSNQPQH
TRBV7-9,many,ASSLVQEVGAEQY
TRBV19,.,ASSIHRAGNTIY
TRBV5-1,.,ASSLDLGGEQY
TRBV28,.,ASSSGSTFSGGHTDTQY
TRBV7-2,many,ASSLAHRRLVYEQY
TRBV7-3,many,ASRRADNTEAF
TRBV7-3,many,ASSSQTGGAGELF
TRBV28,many,ASRDPGIDYGYT
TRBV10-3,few,AISESSGGDRNYGYT
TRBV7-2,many,ASSRGGVMNTEAF
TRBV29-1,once,SVEDSSGRALHT
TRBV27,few,ASSTSTTDGYT
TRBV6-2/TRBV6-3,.,ASSYGELLGEQY
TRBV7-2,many,ASSFMASGRTYTGELF
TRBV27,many,ASSPGQGALLTGELF
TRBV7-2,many,ASSSFLHRGVAENEQF
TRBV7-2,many,ASSPITSTDTQY
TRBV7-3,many,ASSLGGTTNEQF
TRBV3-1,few,ASSQDALRNYGYT